This TCR beta chain was identified during a study of graft-versus-host responses after intestinal transplantation (TCRdb year 2021). With regard to the full study: Multivisceral, liver-intestinal, or isolated intestinal transplants were received by the recipients. The cohort enrolled around 25 intestinal transplant recipients including one retransplant, and a few patients lacking pretransplant specimens were excluded. Samples from a few later patients were sequenced in-house on an Illumina MiSeq with MiXCR processing rather than by the commercial service. All recipients received anti-thymocyte globulin induction followed by maintenance tacrolimus and steroids for approximately 3 years. A peak of at least 4% donor T cells among recipient peripheral blood mononuclear cells was the definition used for donor T cell macrochimerism. After intestinal transplantation, graft-versus-host and host-versus-graft alloreactive T cell clones were followed in the graft, circulation and bone marrow using bulk TCR-beta CDR3 sequencing. Alloreactive clones were identified by sequencing pre-transplant mixed lymphocyte reaction products and comparing these products with unstimulated pre-transplant donor and recipient T cells.

Points the paper makes about the study in general: High GvH to HvG T cell clonal ratios were observed in the allografts of patients with donor T cell macrochimerism. Early after transplant, peak levels of circulating GvH clones were associated with declines in HvG clones. The conclusions were limited by the relatively low number and heterogeneity of the intestinal transplant patients. GvH clones were detected in recipient bone marrow, and some of these GvH clones were observed earlier in ileal mucosa or blood, consistent with an intestinal mucosal origin.

Blood samples were collected up to 4 times in the first month after transplant and then at least monthly when available. Library preparation used the immunoSEQ multiplex PCR assay. For most patients, high-throughput TCR-beta CDR3 sequencing of genomic DNA was performed by Adaptive Biotechnologies. On the study's bioinformatics: Adaptive's ImmunoSEQ software was the source of the TCR sequencing data for roughly 19 patients, while three other patients were processed with MiXCR and VDJtools. CDR3 nucleotide sequences shared between donor and recipient were removed because their origin could not be assigned. To count as alloreactive, a clone needed at least 2-fold expansion over unstimulated cells and a minimum CFSE-low frequency of 0.002% (template counts) or 0.001% (read counts). A clone was considered mappable if detected in the sequenced pre-transplant spleen, lymph node, or MLR CFSE-low populations of the donor or recipient. The cumulative frequency of alloreactive clones was calculated as a percentage of all sequences, weighted by copy number. Imported from immuneACCESS, the table was reduced by TCRdb to in-frame sequences with V and J called. These copies leave out some clones; in studies compared against another copy, an unresolved V gene accounts for under half, and the cause of the remainder is not known. That table furnishes V, J and clone size, whereas the DNA furnished D and trimming. The sample contains about 43,000 clones, around 96% of them found a single time. The top ten constitute 1.6% of the sample.

From cysteine to phenylalanine, the CDR3 is 18 amino acids long. The only DNA kept is the CDR3, 54 bases in frame from the first base. CDR1 and CDR2, per the germline V gene, are MDHEN and SYDVKM. The junction carries 23 bases between V and J, which are trimmed by 4 bases and 1 base respectively. Of note for this clone: Its cognate antigen has yet to be identified. Base qualities are not recorded, but no much larger clone differs from it by a single base.

Recombination joined TRBV28 with TRBJ2-7; the D gene is possibly TRBD1, with 6 bases matching. Here the sequenced sample was PBMCs, taken around 350 days after intestinal transplant. The source of this sequence is a human patient who received an intestinal transplant, so some T cells may come from the graft donor. The sequenced DNA is TGTGCCAGCAGTTATTCAGGGGCTATTGCCAGGGGATCCTACGAGCAGTACTTC. This sequence encodes CASSYSGAIARGSYEQYF.